A selection of T cell receptor beta chains follows, all from one sample in a study of response to subunit inactivated influenza vaccine. MiXCR, applied by TCRdb to the RT-PCR reads, yields one record per CDR3 protein. The sample shows 550,000 to 650,000 distinct CDR3 sequences, roughly 12% of them seen only once. Sample: PBMCs from blood, taken on the day of vaccination. Receptor source: a man in his fifties or sixties who received an inactivated influenza vaccine. CDR3s include the opening cysteine and the closing phenylalanine or tryptophan. A D gene is named only where the DNA matches it firmly. Clone size is given for some rows only: seen once, a few or many times, or a class if the clone is expanded.

cdr3_nt: TGTGCCAGCAGTTTAAGGGGGACAGGCAATCAGCCCCAGCATTTT
cdr3_aa: CASSLRGTGNQPQHF
d_call: TRBD1
v_call: TRBV12-3/TRBV12-4
clone_size: NA
j_call: TRBJ1-5

cdr3_nt: TGCAGTGCTAGCAGAGGGTTAACCGGGGAGCTGTTTTTT
cdr3_aa: CSASRGLTGELFF
d_call: NA
v_call: TRBV20-1
clone_size: many
j_call: TRBJ2-2

cdr3_nt: TGCAGTGCTGGGGGACAGGGAGTCCAGACCCAGTACTTC
cdr3_aa: CSAGGQGVQTQYF
d_call: TRBD1
v_call: TRBV20-1
clone_size: NA
j_call: TRBJ2-5

cdr3_nt: TGTGCCAGCAGCCGAATAGGGGAGACCCAGTACTTC
cdr3_aa: CASSRIGETQYF
d_call: NA
v_call: TRBV7-2
clone_size: NA
j_call: TRBJ2-5

cdr3_nt: TGTGCCAGCAGCGTAGAGGGGGGAACCTACGAGCAGTACTTC
cdr3_aa: CASSVEGGTYEQYF
d_call: NA
v_call: TRBV9
clone_size: NA
j_call: TRBJ2-7

cdr3_nt: TGTGCCAGCAGACCAGGACAGCTCGAAAAACTGTTTTTT
cdr3_aa: CASRPGQLEKLFF
d_call: NA
v_call: TRBV7-2
clone_size: NA
j_call: TRBJ1-4

cdr3_nt: TGTGCCAGCAAAACCGACGGGGGGCTAATCACCGGGGAGCTGTTTTTT
cdr3_aa: CASKTDGGLITGELFF
d_call: NA
v_call: TRBV12-3/TRBV12-4
clone_size: NA
j_call: TRBJ2-2

cdr3_nt: TGTGCCAGCAGTTTAAGGGGGACTAGCGGTGACAATGAGCAGTTCTTC
cdr3_aa: CASSLRGTSGDNEQFF
d_call: TRBD2
v_call: TRBV12-3/TRBV12-4
clone_size: few
j_call: TRBJ2-1

cdr3_nt: TGCAGTGCGACTAATGGTGGGTCCTATGGCTACACCTTC
cdr3_aa: CSATNGGSYGYTF
d_call: NA
v_call: TRBV20-1
clone_size: NA
j_call: TRBJ1-2

cdr3_nt: TGCGCCAGCGGCGACAGTTCCTATGGCTACACCTTC
cdr3_aa: CASGDSSYGYTF
d_call: NA
v_call: TRBV5-1
clone_size: NA
j_call: TRBJ1-2

cdr3_nt: TGCAGCGCTCGTTCTCCCGCTAGCGGGAGGTCTAATGAGCAGTTCTTC
cdr3_aa: CSARSPASGRSNEQFF
d_call: TRBD2
v_call: TRBV29-1
clone_size: few
j_call: TRBJ2-1

cdr3_nt: TGCAGTGCTAGGCTAGCGGGAGGCCCGAGCTCCTACAATGAGCAGTTCTTC
cdr3_aa: CSARLAGGPSSYNEQFF
d_call: TRBD2
v_call: TRBV20-1
clone_size: NA
j_call: TRBJ2-1

cdr3_nt: TGTGCCAGCTCACCAGGGCAGGAAATATACAATGAGCAGTTCTTC
cdr3_aa: CASSPGQEIYNEQFF
d_call: NA
v_call: TRBV18
clone_size: many
j_call: TRBJ2-1

cdr3_nt: TGCAGTGCTAGTCAGTCCCATTCGAACACTGAAGCTTTCTTT
cdr3_aa: CSASQSHSNTEAFF
d_call: NA
v_call: TRBV20-1
clone_size: NA
j_call: TRBJ1-1

cdr3_nt: TGCAGTGCCCTCCCCGGGGGGACAGAGACCCAGTACTTC
cdr3_aa: CSALPGGTETQYF
d_call: TRBD2
v_call: TRBV20-1
clone_size: many
j_call: TRBJ2-5

cdr3_nt: TGTGCCAGCAGCTTAGTCGGTAGACGGGAGTGGGAGACCCAGTACTTC
cdr3_aa: CASSLVGRREWETQYF
d_call: NA
v_call: TRBV7-2
clone_size: NA
j_call: TRBJ2-5

cdr3_nt: TGTGCCAGCAGCTTAGAGGGATGGGACACTGAAGCTTTCTTT
cdr3_aa: CASSLEGWDTEAFF
d_call: NA
v_call: TRBV7-9
clone_size: few
j_call: TRBJ1-1

cdr3_nt: TGCGCCAGCAGCCAAGATTACCAATCGCAGTTCTTC
cdr3_aa: CASSQDYQSQFF
d_call: NA
v_call: TRBV4-3
clone_size: few
j_call: TRBJ2-1

cdr3_nt: TGTGCCAGCAGGAATACAGGCCTGCTTATGAACACTGAAGCTTTCTTT
cdr3_aa: CASRNTGLLMNTEAFF
d_call: NA
v_call: TRBV27
clone_size: few
j_call: TRBJ1-1

cdr3_nt: TGCGCCAGCAGCTTGGCCCGAGGACGGGAACGACATACGCAGTATTTT
cdr3_aa: CASSLARGRERHTQYF
d_call: NA
v_call: TRBV5-1
clone_size: many
j_call: TRBJ2-3

cdr3_nt: TGCGCCAGCAGCAACCGGGGCCCTCATGGCTACACCTTC
cdr3_aa: CASSNRGPHGYTF
d_call: NA
v_call: TRBV4-3
clone_size: few
j_call: TRBJ1-2

cdr3_nt: TGTGCCAGCAGTGAGTCTGGCCTACTAGCGATCGATGAGCAGTTCTTC
cdr3_aa: CASSESGLLAIDEQFF
d_call: TRBD2
v_call: TRBV6-4
clone_size: NA
j_call: TRBJ2-1

cdr3_nt: TGTGCCAGCAGTGACTCCGGGACTAGAATCCAAGAGACCCAGTACTTC
cdr3_aa: CASSDSGTRIQETQYF
d_call: TRBD2
v_call: TRBV6-5
clone_size: few
j_call: TRBJ2-5

cdr3_nt: TGTGCCATCAGTGAAAGAGGGAAGGCCACAGATACGCAGTATTTT
cdr3_aa: CAISERGKATDTQYF
d_call: NA
v_call: TRBV10-3
clone_size: few
j_call: TRBJ2-3

cdr3_nt: TGTGCCACCAGCAGAGTAGCACAGTTGTCCTACAATGAGCAGTTCTTC
cdr3_aa: CATSRVAQLSYNEQFF
d_call: NA
v_call: TRBV15
clone_size: NA
j_call: TRBJ2-1

cdr3_nt: TGCAGTGCCCCAACCCCGGGGCACCCAATCCCCTACGAGCAGTACTTC
cdr3_aa: CSAPTPGHPIPYEQYF
d_call: NA
v_call: TRBV20-1
clone_size: many
j_call: TRBJ2-7

cdr3_nt: TGTGCCAGCAGCCAAGCAACCCAAAGGCCGGGAGTCGCCTACGAGCAGTACTTC
cdr3_aa: CASSQATQRPGVAYEQYF
d_call: NA
v_call: TRBV4-2
clone_size: few
j_call: TRBJ2-7

cdr3_nt: TGTGCCAGCAGCCAGGGACTGTACTACGAGCAGTACTTC
cdr3_aa: CASSQGLYYEQYF
d_call: NA
v_call: TRBV7-2
clone_size: NA
j_call: TRBJ2-7

cdr3_nt: TGCAGTGCTGCCGGGACTAGCAACTATGAGCAGTTCTTC
cdr3_aa: CSAAGTSNYEQFF
d_call: TRBD2
v_call: TRBV20-1
clone_size: few
j_call: TRBJ2-1

cdr3_nt: TGCGCCAGCAGCTTGGACGCCAACACCGGGGAGCTGTTTTTT
cdr3_aa: CASSLDANTGELFF
d_call: NA
v_call: TRBV5-1
clone_size: many
j_call: TRBJ2-2

cdr3_nt: TGCAGTGCTAGAGTGGGACTAGCGGGAGACGATGAGCAGTTCTTC
cdr3_aa: CSARVGLAGDDEQFF
d_call: TRBD2
v_call: TRBV20-1
clone_size: few
j_call: TRBJ2-1

cdr3_nt: TGCAGTGCTAGTGGGATAGATCAGCGGGAGGGCCAAACTGTAACAGATACGCAGTATTTT
cdr3_aa: CSASGIDQREGQTVTDTQYF
d_call: TRBD2
v_call: TRBV20-1
clone_size: few
j_call: TRBJ2-3

cdr3_nt: TGCGCCAGCAGCCAAGACGCCTACTCTGGGGCCAACGTCCTGACTTTC
cdr3_aa: CASSQDAYSGANVLTF
d_call: NA
v_call: TRBV4-1
clone_size: NA
j_call: TRBJ2-6